Only a few counts were recorded for the clone carrying this TCR beta chain. Its target is not known. This entry comes from a study of T cells in Graves' hyperthyroidism and ophthalmopathy. Between the trimmed V and J ends, which lost 0 bases and 5 bases, there was a span of 16 bases. The CDR3 has 16 residues. Germline V gene lookup returns CDR1 MGHRA and CDR2 YSYEKL. Using RNA transcripts as the source, TCR beta CDR3 regions were amplified. HTBI primers were employed in a first-round RT-PCR of the TCR CDR3. TCRdb ran MiXCR on the multiplex PCR reads and lists one entry per CDR3 protein. Of around 530,000 distinct CDR3 sequences detected, roughly 15% appear once; the ten largest clones hold roughly a sixth. Study-wide results and limits: Most clonotypes expanded in thyroid above 0.001 were likewise present in blood. It was a median roughly six months before onset that the model predicted ophthalmopathy.

It was uncontrolled infection, other autoimmune disease, pregnancy or lactation that excluded patients. The sequenced sample consisted of blood. The TCR was taken from a woman younger than 30 with Graves' ophthalmopathy. The chain has TRBV4-1 and TRBJ1-1; D might be TRBD1 (5 bases). The CDR3 region is CASSQEEWTRGTEAFF. Written as DNA, the CDR3 is TGCGCCAGCAGCCAAGAAGAGTGGACAAGAGGGACTGAAGCTTTCTTT.